This TCR beta chain was documented in a study of T cells in women clearing cervical HPV infection. Regarding this clone: The sample contains more than one DNA sequence encoding this CDR3.

TCRdb's copy holds only in-frame clones and misses some; the assay was immunoSEQ multiplex PCR. This repertoire includes 25,000 to 35,000 clones. This TCR was sampled from a woman between 18 and 70 years old with a cervical HPV16 infection that either progressed to CIN3+ or cleared (not recorded which). Specimen: blood buffy coat.

Here the CDR3 reads CASSEMQGLAGGLETAFF. The part of the CDR3 DNA that was read is TGTGCCAGCAGTGAAATGCAGGGACTAGCGGGAGGGTTGGAGACC. J is TRBJ1-1 and V is TRBV2; possible D gene TRBD1, 5 bases. The read terminates 3 residues before the CDR3 end, so the remaining end is supplied by the germline J gene. The length of the CDR3 is 18 residues. Germline assignment: CDR1 SNHLY and CDR2 FYNNEI.